This T cell receptor beta chain emerged from a study of shared clonotypes between healthy human individuals. TCRdb's table, derived via immunoSEQ multiplex PCR, lists solely in-frame clones and lacks some. This table has roughly 480,000 clones, roughly 78% appearing once. When samples were unsorted, 70 million to 95 million PBMCs were used for genomic DNA. V was pared by 3 bases and J by 5 bases, with 6 bases of the junction left unmatched. CDR1 and CDR2 (germline): LGHNA, YSLEER. The CDR3 length is 15 residues. This TCR came from a woman between 35 and 50 years old in good health. Some clones in this sample may be carry-over from other donors' samples. This chain joins TRBV4-3 and TRBJ1-2, with 10 bases matching TRBD1. Sequences were obtained from PBMCs. The CDR3 DNA reads as TGCGCCAGCAGCCAGGCCGGGACAGGGGTATATGGCTACACCTTC. This codes for CASSQAGTGVYGYTF.